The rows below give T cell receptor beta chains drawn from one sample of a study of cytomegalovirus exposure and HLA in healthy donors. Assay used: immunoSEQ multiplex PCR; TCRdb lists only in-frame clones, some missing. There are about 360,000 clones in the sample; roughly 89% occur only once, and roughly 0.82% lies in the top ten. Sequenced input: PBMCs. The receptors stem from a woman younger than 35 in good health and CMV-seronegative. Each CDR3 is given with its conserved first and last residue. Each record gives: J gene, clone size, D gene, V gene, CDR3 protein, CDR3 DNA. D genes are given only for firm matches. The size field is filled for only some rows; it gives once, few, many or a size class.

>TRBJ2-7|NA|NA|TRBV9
CASSVDSMGGEQYF
TGTGCCAGCAGCGTCGACAGTATGGGCGGCGAGCAGTACTTC
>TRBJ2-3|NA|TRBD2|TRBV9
CASSVRASGRETDTQYF
TGTGCCAGCAGCGTAAGGGCTAGCGGGAGGGAGACAGATACGCAGTATTTT
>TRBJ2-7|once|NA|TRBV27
CASSLKLAVSSYEQYF
TGTGCCAGCAGTTTAAAGCTAGCTGTGAGCTCCTACGAGCAGTACTTC
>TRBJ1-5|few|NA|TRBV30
CAWSPAGGNQPQHF
TGTGCCTGGAGTCCCGCGGGTGGCAATCAGCCCCAGCATTTT
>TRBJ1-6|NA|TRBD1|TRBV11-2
CASSPRTGGSYNSPLHF
TGTGCCAGCAGCCCCCGGACAGGGGGTTCTTATAATTCACCCCTCCACTTT
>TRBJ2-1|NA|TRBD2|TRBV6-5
CASSPSGRTYNEQFF
TGTGCCAGCAGCCCAAGCGGGAGAACCTACAATGAGCAGTTCTTC
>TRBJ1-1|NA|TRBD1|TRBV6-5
CASSRTGGRYTEAFF
TGTGCCAGCAGTCGTACAGGGGGCAGGTACACTGAAGCTTTCTTT
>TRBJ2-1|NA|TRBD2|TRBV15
CATSRDRLLAAYNEQFF
TGTGCCACCAGCAGAGATCGTTTACTAGCGGCTTACAATGAGCAGTTCTTC
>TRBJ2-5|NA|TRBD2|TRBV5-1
CASSLAGGWETQYF
TGCGCCAGCAGCTTGGCGGGAGGGTGGGAGACCCAGTACTTC
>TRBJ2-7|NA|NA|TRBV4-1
CASSQAVRLEQYF
TGCGCCAGCAGCCAAGCGGTCAGGCTCGAGCAGTACTTC